Listed below are T cell receptor beta chains from one sample, sequenced in a study of cytomegalovirus exposure and HLA in healthy donors. TCRdb's copy holds only in-frame clones and misses some; the assay was immunoSEQ multiplex PCR. The data contain 120,000 or so clones, nearly 80% of them singletons. Material for sequencing was PBMCs. These receptors were obtained from a woman between 25 and 40 years old in good health and CMV-seronegative. CDR3s include the opening cysteine and the closing phenylalanine or tryptophan. Each record gives: V gene, J gene, clone size, D gene, CDR3 protein, CDR3 DNA. D genes are given only for firm matches. Not all rows give a size; the values are once, few, many and, for expanded clones, a class.

V: TRBV11-2; J: TRBJ2-7; size: once; D: -; CDR3: CASSYILRTVNEQYF; DNA: TGTGCCAGCAGCTATATACTACGGACAGTAAACGAGCAGTACTTC
V: TRBV7-8; J: TRBJ2-2; size: -; D: TRBD2; CDR3: CASSAQPGTSSSGELFF; DNA: TGTGCCAGCAGCGCGCAGCCCGGGACTAGTTCTTCCGGGGAGCTGTTTTTT
V: TRBV2; J: TRBJ2-7; size: -; D: -; CDR3: CASSEGRFSYEQYF; DNA: TGTGCCAGCAGTGAAGGGAGGTTCAGTTACGAGCAGTACTTC
V: TRBV11-3; J: TRBJ2-1; size: -; D: TRBD1; CDR3: CASSLGSAGGPYNEQFF; DNA: TGTGCCAGCAGCTTAGGATCGGCAGGGGGCCCCTACAATGAGCAGTTCTTC
V: TRBV6-5; J: TRBJ2-1; size: -; D: -; CDR3: CASSFFRAPGVEQFF; DNA: TGTGCCAGCAGTTTCTTTAGGGCACCGGGGGTTGAGCAGTTCTTC
V: TRBV9; J: TRBJ1-1; size: -; D: -; CDR3: CASSVSLGGTEAFF; DNA: TGTGCCAGCAGCGTGTCTCTCGGAGGCACTGAAGCTTTCTTT
V: TRBV6-1; J: TRBJ2-2; size: once; D: TRBD2; CDR3: CATGASGINTGELFF; DNA: TGTGCCACAGGAGCTAGCGGGATCAACACCGGGGAGCTGTTTTTT
V: TRBV18; J: TRBJ2-7; size: once; D: -; CDR3: CASSPLVETGKYF; DNA: TGTGCCAGCTCACCATTAGTGGAGACAGGCAAGTACTTC
V: TRBV7-7; J: TRBJ1-1; size: -; D: -; CDR3: CASSSSYLRQENTEAFF; DNA: TGTGCCAGCAGCTCCAGCTACCTTCGACAGGAGAACACTGAAGCTTTCTTT
V: TRBV14; J: TRBJ1-1; size: -; D: -; CDR3: CASSQDTEEAFF; DNA: TGTGCCAGCAGCCAAGATACAGAGGAAGCTTTCTTT
V: TRBV14; J: TRBJ2-1; size: -; D: TRBD2; CDR3: CASSQVFVGLAGGIEQFF; DNA: TGTGCCAGCAGCCAAGTATTTGTAGGACTAGCGGGAGGGATTGAGCAGTTCTTC
V: TRBV4-2; J: TRBJ1-3; size: -; D: -; CDR3: CASSQAQGSGNTIYF; DNA: TGTGCCAGCAGCCAGGCCCAGGGCTCTGGAAACACCATATATTTT
V: TRBV7-2; J: TRBJ1-1; size: -; D: TRBD1; CDR3: CASSSYRGITEAFF; DNA: TGTGCCAGCAGCTCCTACAGGGGGATCACTGAAGCTTTCTTT
V: TRBV30; J: TRBJ1-6; size: -; D: -; CDR3: CAWSWQAIGSPLHF; DNA: TGTGCCTGGAGTTGGCAGGCTATCGGTTCACCCCTCCACTTT
V: TRBV9; J: TRBJ1-6; size: -; D: -; CDR3: CASSPGQHSPLHF; DNA: TGTGCCAGCAGCCCCGGACAGCATTCACCCCTCCACTTT
V: TRBV5-1; J: TRBJ1-2; size: once; D: -; CDR3: CASSLAESGLGGYTF; DNA: TGCGCCAGCAGCTTGGCCGAATCGGGATTGGGAGGCTACACCTTC
V: TRBV4-3; J: TRBJ2-7; size: -; D: TRBD1; CDR3: CASSHAQGASYEQYF; DNA: TGCGCCAGCAGCCACGCACAGGGGGCCTCCTACGAGCAGTACTTC
V: TRBV5-4; J: TRBJ1-4; size: -; D: -; CDR3: CASSLASDRGEKLFF; DNA: TGTGCCAGCAGCTTGGCCTCGGACAGAGGAGAAAAACTGTTTTTT
V: TRBV2; J: TRBJ1-2; size: -; D: -; CDR3: CASSEARQDYGYTF; DNA: TGTGCCAGCAGTGAAGCTAGACAGGACTATGGCTACACCTTC
V: TRBV7-2; J: TRBJ1-5; size: -; D: -; CDR3: CASSLGTGRGNQPQHF; DNA: TGTGCCAGCAGCTTAGGAACAGGGCGAGGCAATCAGCCCCAGCATTTT
V: TRBV29-1; J: TRBJ1-4; size: -; D: TRBD1; CDR3: CSVELQGAGSEKLFF; DNA: TGCAGCGTTGAATTGCAGGGGGCAGGAAGTGAAAAACTGTTTTTT
V: TRBV10-3; J: TRBJ2-1; size: -; D: TRBD2; CDR3: CAISESGGSSYNEQFF; DNA: TGTGCCATCTCTGAATCGGGGGGAAGCTCCTACAATGAGCAGTTCTTC
V: TRBV6-1; J: TRBJ2-2; size: -; D: TRBD2; CDR3: CASSRGDTGELFF; DNA: TGTGCCAGCAGTCGGGGGGACACCGGGGAGCTGTTTTTT
V: TRBV6-1; J: TRBJ2-7; size: -; D: TRBD1; CDR3: CASSPTGTGINEQYF; DNA: TGTGCCAGCAGTCCTACCGGGACAGGGATTAACGAGCAGTACTTC
V: TRBV5-1; J: TRBJ2-7; size: -; D: TRBD1; CDR3: CASSRDSYEQYF; DNA: TGCGCCAGCAGCCGGGACAGCTACGAGCAGTACTTC
V: TRBV7-9; J: TRBJ1-1; size: few; D: -; CDR3: CASSLVSGSWNTEAFF; DNA: TGTGCCAGCAGCTTAGTTTCAGGTTCCTGGAACACTGAAGCTTTCTTT
V: TRBV20-1; J: TRBJ1-1; size: -; D: -; CDR3: CSSYLNTEAFF; DNA: TGCAGTTCATACTTGAACACTGAAGCTTTCTTT